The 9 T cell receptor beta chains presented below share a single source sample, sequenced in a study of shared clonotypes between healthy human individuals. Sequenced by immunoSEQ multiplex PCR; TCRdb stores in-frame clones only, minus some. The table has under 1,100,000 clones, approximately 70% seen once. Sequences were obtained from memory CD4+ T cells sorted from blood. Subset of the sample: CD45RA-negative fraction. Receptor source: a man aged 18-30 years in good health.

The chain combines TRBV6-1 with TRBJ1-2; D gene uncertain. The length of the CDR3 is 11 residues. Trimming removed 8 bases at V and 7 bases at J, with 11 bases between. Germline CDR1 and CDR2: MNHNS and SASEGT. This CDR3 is CASEEGGGYTF. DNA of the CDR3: TGTGCCAGCGAAGAGGGTGGTGGCTACACCTTC.

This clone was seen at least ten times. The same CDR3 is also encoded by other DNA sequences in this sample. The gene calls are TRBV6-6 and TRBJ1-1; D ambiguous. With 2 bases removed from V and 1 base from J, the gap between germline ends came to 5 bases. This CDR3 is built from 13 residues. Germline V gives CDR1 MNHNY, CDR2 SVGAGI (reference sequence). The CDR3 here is CASSYPTNTEAFF. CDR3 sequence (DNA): TGTGCCAGCAGTTACCCGACGAACACTGAAGCTTTCTTT.

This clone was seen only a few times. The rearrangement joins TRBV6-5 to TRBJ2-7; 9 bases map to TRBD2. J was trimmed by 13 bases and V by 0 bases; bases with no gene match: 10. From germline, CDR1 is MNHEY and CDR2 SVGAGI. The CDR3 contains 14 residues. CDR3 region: CASSYSVVAGDLYF. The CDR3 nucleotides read TGTGCCAGCAGTTACTCAGTGGTAGCGGGAGATTTATACTTC.

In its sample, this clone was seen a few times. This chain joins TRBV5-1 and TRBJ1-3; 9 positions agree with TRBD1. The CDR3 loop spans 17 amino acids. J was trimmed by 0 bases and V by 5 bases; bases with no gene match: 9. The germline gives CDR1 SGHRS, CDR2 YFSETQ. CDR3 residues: CASSTSGTGTSGNTIYF. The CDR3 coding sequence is TGCGCCAGCAGTACATCCGGGACAGGGACCTCTGGAAACACCATATATTTT. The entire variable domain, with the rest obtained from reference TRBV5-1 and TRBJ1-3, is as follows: KAGVTQTPRYLIKTRGQQVTLSCSPISGHRSVSWYQQTPGQGLQFLFEYFSETQRNKGNFPGRFSGRQFSNSRSEMNVSTLELGDSALYLCASSTSGTGTSGNTIYFGEGSWLTVV.

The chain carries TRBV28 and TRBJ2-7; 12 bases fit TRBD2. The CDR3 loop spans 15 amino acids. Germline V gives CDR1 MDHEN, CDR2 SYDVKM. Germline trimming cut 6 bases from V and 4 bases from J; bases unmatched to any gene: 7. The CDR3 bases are TGTGCCAGCAGCGACCCCGGACTAGCGGGGTACGAGCAGTACTTC. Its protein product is CASSDPGLAGYEQYF.

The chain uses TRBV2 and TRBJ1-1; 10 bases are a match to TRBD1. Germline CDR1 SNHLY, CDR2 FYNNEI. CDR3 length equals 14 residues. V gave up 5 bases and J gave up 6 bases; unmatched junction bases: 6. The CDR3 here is CASSRDRGRSEAFF. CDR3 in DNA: TGTGCCAGCAGTAGGGACAGGGGTCGGTCTGAAGCTTTCTTT.

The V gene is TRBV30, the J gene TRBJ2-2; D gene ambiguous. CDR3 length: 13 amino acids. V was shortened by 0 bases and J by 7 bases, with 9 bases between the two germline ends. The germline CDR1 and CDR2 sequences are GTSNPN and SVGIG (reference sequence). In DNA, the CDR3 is TGTGCCTGGAGTGTACGCGTAGGCGGGGAGCTGTTTTTT. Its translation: CAWSVRVGGELFF.

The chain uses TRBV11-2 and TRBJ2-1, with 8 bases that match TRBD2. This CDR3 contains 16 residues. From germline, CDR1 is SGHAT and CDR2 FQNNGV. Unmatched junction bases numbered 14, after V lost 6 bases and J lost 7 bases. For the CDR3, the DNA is TGTGCCAGCAGGAGACCATCGGGAGGGCCCATTAATGAGCAGTTCTTC. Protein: CASRRPSGGPINEQFF.

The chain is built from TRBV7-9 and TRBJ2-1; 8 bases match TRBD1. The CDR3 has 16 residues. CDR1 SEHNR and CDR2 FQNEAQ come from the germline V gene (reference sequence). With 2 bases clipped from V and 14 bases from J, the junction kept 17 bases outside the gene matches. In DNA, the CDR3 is TGTGCCAGCAGCTTACTTTCCCCCATATCGGACAGGGTCGAGTTCTTC. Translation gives CASSLLSPISDRVEFF.